The 10 T cell receptor beta chains below come from one sample, sequenced in a study of T-cell memory formation after mild COVID-19. TCRdb re-analysed the 5' RACE reads in MiXCR, keeping a single row per CDR3 protein. The table has approximately 450,000 distinct CDR3 sequences, about 20% seen once. The sequenced material came from PBMCs or a T cell subset sorted from them (not recorded which). The source is an adult woman who had mild COVID-19 (a few samples of this study predate the infection). Cell type and time point are not known.

This clonotype was seen repeatedly, ten times or more. This chain uses TRBV6-2 or TRBV6-3 with TRBJ2-3; 10 bases are shared with TRBD2. Losses at the gene ends were 5 bases for V and 6 bases for J; bases not matched to a gene: 8. The CDR3 runs 15 residues. CDR1 and CDR2 from the germline V gene are MNHEY and SVGEGT. The DNA for the CDR3 is TGTGCCAGCAGTCTCCTAGCGGGAGTCCAGGATACGCAGTATTTT. Translating it yields CASSLLAGVQDTQYF.

The chain joins TRBV25-1 to TRBJ1-1; D call uncertain. In germline, CDR1 is MGHDK, CDR2 SYGVNS. V lost 4 bases, J lost 3 bases, and 6 bases lay in between. The CDR3 extends over 12 amino acids. The CDR3, as DNA: TGTGCCAGCAGTGTACTGGACACTGAAGCTTTCTTT. Its translation is CASSVLDTEAFF.

This clonotype was detected ten times or more. V usage is TRBV2 and J usage is TRBJ2-3; D is ambiguous. Germline-derived CDR1 and CDR2 are SNHLY and FYNNEI. This CDR3 is 10 amino acids long. V gave up 6 bases and J gave up 6 bases, with 4 bases separating them. CDR3 nucleotides: TGTGCCAGCAGCTCCGATACGCAGTATTTT. It is translated as CASSSDTQYF.

This clonotype was found many times. The gene calls are TRBV9 and TRBJ2-1; no clear D gene. There are 13 residues in the CDR3. CDR1 and CDR2 (germline): SGDLS, YYNGEE. V lost 4 bases to trimming and J lost 5 bases, with 10 bases between them. CDR3 DNA sequence: TGTGCCAGCAGCCCAGGCACTGACAATGAGCAGTTCTTC. Residues: CASSPGTDNEQFF.

This clonotype was seen only a few times. V usage is TRBV24-1 and J usage is TRBJ2-1; 10 bases match TRBD2. CDR3 size: 17 residues. The V gene's germline CDR1 is KGHDR and CDR2 SFDVKD. J lost 6 bases, V lost 4 bases, and 11 bases had no gene match. CDR3: CATSETRAGGLFNEQFF. CDR3 in DNA: TGTGCCACCAGTGAAACCCGAGCGGGAGGGCTCTTCAATGAGCAGTTCTTC.

This clonotype was picked up a small number of times. The gene calls are TRBV18 and TRBJ1-1, with D perhaps matching TRBD1 (6 bases). This CDR3 has 13 residues. The germline CDR1 and CDR2 sequences are KGHSH and LQKENI. The V and J ends lost 3 bases and 8 bases respectively, with 13 bases between them. The CDR3 sequence is CASSPRTAGEAFF. For the CDR3, the DNA is TGTGCCAGCTCACCCCGGACAGCAGGCGAAGCTTTCTTT.

The chain combines TRBV4-1 with TRBJ2-1; D is possibly TRBD2 (7 bases). Trimming stripped 0 bases from V and 8 bases from J, with 20 bases between. Germline V gene data show CDR1 as MGHRA and CDR2 as YSYEKL. CDR3 length: 17 residues. CDR3 nucleotide sequence: TGCGCCAGCAGCCAAGATGGGGGTGGGGGGGCCGGCGATGAGCAGTTCTTC. It translates to CASSQDGGGGAGDEQFF.

This sequence joins TRBV5-1 and TRBJ2-1; D not resolved. Between the trimmed V and J ends, which lost 0 bases and 9 bases, there was a span of 10 bases. This CDR3 region has 13 residues. Germline CDR1 reads SGHRS; CDR2 reads YFSETQ. The chain's CDR3 is CASSLVGLGEQFF. CDR3 DNA: TGCGCCAGCAGCTTGGTGGGGTTGGGTGAGCAGTTCTTC. The full variable domain, its missing parts supplied by reference TRBV5-1 and TRBJ2-1, is KAGVTQTPRYLIKTRGQQVTLSCSPISGHRSVSWYQQTPGQGLQFLFEYFSETQRNKGNFPGRFSGRQFSNSRSEMNVSTLELGDSALYLCASSLVGLGEQFFGPGTRLTVL.

This clonotype was detected a few times. The CDR3 DNA sequence: TGTGCCAGCAGCTTGTCCCCTAGCGGTTCCTACAATGAGCAGTTCTTC. Encoded protein: CASSLSPSGSYNEQFF. The J gene is TRBJ2-1, the V gene TRBV5-6; 7 bases are a match to TRBD2. The junction had 5 bases not matched to a gene; V was cut back by 1 base and J by 1 base. Per germline, CDR1 SGHDT and CDR2 YYEEEE. The length of the CDR3 is 16 residues.

A few counts support this clonotype. J is TRBJ2-1 and V is TRBV9; D may be TRBD2 (5 bases). Germline V gene sequence: CDR1 SGDLS, CDR2 YYNGEE. The germline V and J ends were trimmed by 2 bases and 7 bases, with 7 bases remaining between them. This CDR3 has 12 residues. The CDR3 DNA sequence: TGTGCCAGCAGCGTGTGGGAGAATGAGCAGTTCTTC. This codes for CASSVWENEQFF. Filled out from reference TRBV9 and TRBJ2-1, the complete variable domain reads DSGVTQTPKHLITATGQRVTLRCSPRSGDLSVYWYQQSLDQGLQFLIQYYNGEERAKGNILERFSAQQFPDLHSELNLSSLELGDSALYFCASSVWENEQFFGPGTRLTVL.